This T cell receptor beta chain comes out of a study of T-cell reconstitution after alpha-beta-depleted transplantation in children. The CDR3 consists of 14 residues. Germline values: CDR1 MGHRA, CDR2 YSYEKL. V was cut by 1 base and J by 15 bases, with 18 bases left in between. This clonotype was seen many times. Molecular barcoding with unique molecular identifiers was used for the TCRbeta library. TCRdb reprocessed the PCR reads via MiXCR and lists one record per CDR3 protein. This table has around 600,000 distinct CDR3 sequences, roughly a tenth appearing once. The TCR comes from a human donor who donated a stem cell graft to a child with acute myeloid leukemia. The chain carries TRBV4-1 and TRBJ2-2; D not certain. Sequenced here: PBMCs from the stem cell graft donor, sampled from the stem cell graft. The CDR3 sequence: CASSQVVPSNKLFF. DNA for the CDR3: TGCGCCAGCAGCCAAGTGGTGCCTTCCAACAAGTTGTTTTTT.